The 16 T cell receptor beta chains below all came from one sample that was sequenced in a study of cytomegalovirus exposure and HLA in healthy donors. Vbeta (60) and Jbeta (13) primers were used in the PCR. Only in-frame clones appear in the TCRdb table, and some are missing; sequencing was by immunoSEQ multiplex PCR. The sample includes about 88,000 clones, about 90% seen only once; the top ten take approximately 2.3%. The sequencing sample was made of PBMCs. All receptors derive from a man younger than 35 in good health and CMV-seronegative.

The chain carries TRBV7-2 and TRBJ2-2, with 11 bases fitting TRBD1. The germline CDR1 and CDR2 sequences are SGHTA and FQGNSA. The CDR3 has 16 amino acids. The J segment lost 7 bases and the V segment lost 2 bases, leaving 6 bases of the junction unmatched. CDR3 protein: CASSLRGQGASGELFF. CDR3 coding DNA: TGTGCCAGCAGCTTAAGAGGACAGGGGGCTAGCGGGGAGCTGTTTTTT.

The chain links TRBV27 to TRBJ2-3, with a possible D match to TRBD1 (5 bases). V lost 2 bases and J 0 bases, leaving 6 bases between the germline ends. Germline V gene lookup returns CDR1 MNHEY and CDR2 SMNVEV (reference sequence). The CDR3 is made up of 14 amino acids. The CDR3 sequence is CASSLAGSTDTQYF. DNA for the CDR3: TGTGCCAGCAGTTTAGCAGGGAGCACAGATACGCAGTATTTT.

The CDR3 DNA reads as TGTGCCAGCAGCTTGGTCGCGGGGCCGGCTGGGGAGCTGTTTTTT. It yields the protein CASSLVAGPAGELFF. V gene TRBV5-4 combines with J gene TRBJ2-2, with D possibly being TRBD2 (6 bases). This CDR3 has 15 residues. Per the germline V gene, CDR1 is SGHNT and CDR2 is YYREEE (reference sequence). Trimming removed 0 bases from V and 8 bases from J, with 14 bases in between.

In this sample, this clone turned up a few times. This chain uses TRBV7-2 with TRBJ1-3; TRBD1 agrees at 8 bases. The CDR3 length is 19 residues. CDR1 and CDR2 from the germline V gene are SGHTA and FQGNSA. V trimming: 2 bases; J trimming: 1 base; junction bases outside the gene matches: 13. DNA of the CDR3: TGTGCCAGCAGCTTAATACCCCCATCAAACAGGGGGTCTGGAAACACCATATATTTT. Protein sequence: CASSLIPPSNRGSGNTIYF.

The rearrangement joins TRBV6-5 to TRBJ1-6; a possible D gene is TRBD1 (5 bases). The CDR3 contains 13 residues. The V gene lost 6 bases and the J gene lost 7 bases, with 10 bases spanning the gap. CDR1 and CDR2 (germline): MNHEY, SVGAGI. The CDR3 bases are TGTGCCAGCAGGAGACAGAAAAATTCACCCCTCCACTTT. Its translation is CASRRQKNSPLHF.

This sequence joins TRBV27 and TRBJ2-7; D remains unclear. The CDR3 runs to 13 residues. Germline V gene data show CDR1 as MNHEY and CDR2 as SMNVEV (reference sequence). Between the trimmed V and J ends, which lost 2 bases and 3 bases, there was a span of 8 bases. The CDR3 region is CASSLTAFYEQYF. In nucleotides, the CDR3 is TGTGCCAGCAGTTTAACAGCTTTCTACGAGCAGTACTTC.

This sequence joins TRBV6-1 and TRBJ1-2, with D unresolved. The CDR3 runs to 12 residues. Germline lookup yields CDR1 MNHNS and CDR2 SASEGT. Trimming took 8 bases from V and 3 from J, leaving 10 bases between them. DNA of the CDR3: TGTGCCAGCGGCGGGTTACACTATGGCTACACCTTC. Its protein product is CASGGLHYGYTF.

V gene TRBV28 combines with J gene TRBJ2-7; D possibly corresponds to TRBD1 (6 bases). V was cut by 2 bases and J by 9 bases, with 8 bases left in between. This CDR3 has 11 amino acids. Germline loops: CDR1 MDHEN, CDR2 SYDVKM. The CDR3 here is CASSLGGPQYF. For the CDR3, the DNA is TGTGCCAGCAGTTTAGGGGGCCCGCAGTACTTC. The full variable domain, rest sourced from reference TRBV28 and TRBJ2-7, is DVKVTQSSRYLVKRTGEKVFLECVQDMDHENMFWYRQDPGLGLRLIYFSYDVKMKEKGDIPEGYSVSREKKERFSLILESASTNQTSMYLCASSLGGPQYFGPGTRLTVT.

This rearrangement joins TRBV5-6 to TRBJ2-6; D perhaps matches TRBD2 (7 bases). V was shortened by 1 base and J by 3 bases, with 11 bases between the two germline ends. Germline V gene sequence: CDR1 SGHDT, CDR2 YYEEEE. The CDR3 has 16 amino acids. As DNA, the CDR3 is TGTGCCAGCAGCTTGCGGGGGGCGCATGGGGCCAACGTCCTGACTTTC. Translating gives CASSLRGAHGANVLTF.

V usage is TRBV4-1 and J usage is TRBJ2-3; D is possibly TRBD2 (5 bases). CDR1 MGHRA and CDR2 YSYEKL come from the germline V gene. The CDR3 contains 17 residues. Trimming pared 2 bases from V and 0 bases from J, leaving 15 bases between. CDR3 residues: CASSQPLAKTSTDTQYF. The CDR3 DNA sequence: TGCGCCAGCAGCCAACCTTTAGCGAAGACTAGCACAGATACGCAGTATTTT.

The rearrangement joins TRBV5-1 to TRBJ1-4; D call uncertain. Looked up from germline, CDR1 is SGHRS and CDR2 is YFSETQ. This CDR3 is built from 15 residues. V was shortened by 0 bases and J by 6 bases, with 12 bases between the two germline ends. The CDR3, as DNA: TGCGCCAGCAGCTTGGACGGTGAAGTGCATGAAAAACTGTTTTTT. Encoded protein: CASSLDGEVHEKLFF.

CDR3 bases: TGTGCCAGTACCGACGGGGGGGCCTATCAGCCCCAGCATTTT. Translating gives CASTDGGAYQPQHF. The V and J genes are TRBV28 and TRBJ1-5; D perhaps matches TRBD1 (6 bases). This CDR3 is 14 amino acids long. Germline V gene data show CDR1 as MDHEN and CDR2 as SYDVKM. Trimming removed 9 bases at V and 5 bases at J, with 17 bases between.

The genes are TRBV4-1 and TRBJ2-3, with TRBD1 matching 9 bases. The J call could be wrong; TRBJ1-5 is a better fit for the DNA end. The CDR3 loop spans 17 amino acids. Per germline, CDR1 MGHRA and CDR2 YSYEKL. CDR3 in amino acids: CASSQVNTGGPGDTQHF. CDR3 nucleotide sequence: TGCGCCAGCAGCCAAGTCAATACAGGGGGCCCAGGAGATACGCAGCATTTT.

The chain employs TRBV27 and TRBJ1-1; D is unclear. CDR1 is MNHEY and CDR2 is SMNVEV in the germline V gene (reference sequence). V was trimmed by 3 bases and J by 2 bases, leaving 7 bases between them. The CDR3 is made up of 13 amino acids. In DNA form, the CDR3 reads TGTGCCAGCAGTTTCTCCACTAACACTGAAGCTTTCTTT. Amino acids: CASSFSTNTEAFF.

This sequence joins TRBV9 and TRBJ2-3, with 11 positions matching TRBD2. CDR1 is SGDLS, CDR2 YYNGEE, per germline. The CDR3 spans 20 residues. The V gene end was trimmed by 5 bases and the J gene end by 4 bases; junction bases not matched to a gene: 21. CDR3 amino acids: CASSDTLGLAGFGDPDTQYF. For the CDR3, the DNA is TGTGCCAGCAGTGACACACTTGGACTAGCGGGTTTCGGGGACCCAGATACGCAGTATTTT. The variable domain in full, with the rest retrieved from reference TRBV9 and TRBJ2-3, is DSGVTQTPKHLITATGQRVTLRCSPRSGDLSVYWYQQSLDQGLQFLIQYYNGEERAKGNILERFSAQQFPDLHSELNLSSLELGDSALYFCASSDTLGLAGFGDPDTQYFGPGTRLTVL.

This clone was found once. The chain combines TRBV28 with TRBJ2-2, with 9 bases that match TRBD1. The CDR3 loop spans 15 amino acids. Germline assignment: CDR1 MDHEN and CDR2 SYDVKM. Trimming at V came to 5 bases and at J to 4 bases, leaving 5 bases not matched to a gene. The CDR3 coding sequence is TGTGCCAGCAGTCAAACAGGGGGCGGCACCGGGGAGCTGTTTTTT. It yields the protein CASSQTGGGTGELFF.